Presented here are 9 T cell receptor beta chains from one specimen sequenced in a study of T cell changes during pregnancy in multiple sclerosis (dated by TCRdb to between 2017 and 2020). The library was generated by the immunoSEQ multiplex PCR assay. The table comes from immuneACCESS by way of TCRdb, which keeps in-frame sequences with V and J called. Part of the clones is missing from these tables; in studies checked, under half for an unresolved V gene and the rest for unknown reasons. The sample has 15,000 to 20,000 clones on record, approximately 90% of them singletons. Of the sample, approximately 5.5% falls within the top ten clones. The source was CD8+ T cells from peripheral blood mononuclear cells, collected in the third trimester of pregnancy. The receptor source for this set is a female donor in good health, enrolled as a control in a pregnancy study.

The table lists this clone with a count of one. The genes are TRBV10-2 and TRBJ2-5, with TRBD1 identical over 8 bases. V shed 8 bases, J shed 1 base, and the junction held 9 bases outside the gene matches. Germline V gene sequence: CDR1 WSHSY, CDR2 SAAADI. The CDR3 has 15 residues. CDR3 residues: CASLQGQAIQETQYF. In DNA form, the CDR3 reads TGCGCCAGCCTCCAGGGACAGGCCATCCAAGAGACCCAGTACTTC.

This clone was detected only a few times. V gene TRBV27 combines with J gene TRBJ1-3; no clear D gene. Germline CDR1 and CDR2: MNHEY and SMNVEV (reference sequence). The CDR3 spans 13 residues. The V end was cut by 0 bases, the J end by 2 bases, with 2 bases between. The CDR3 sequence: CASSLSTGNTIYF. The CDR3 bases are TGTGCCAGCAGTTTATCTACTGGAAACACCATATATTTT.

The chain joins TRBV4-1 to TRBJ1-3; no reliable D call. Germline CDR1 and CDR2: MGHRA and YSYEKL. V was shortened by 4 bases and J by 0 bases, with 13 bases between the two germline ends. The CDR3 is 16 amino acids. CDR3 DNA: TGCGCCAGCAGCCCTAGAGACGCCTCCTCTGGAAACACCATATATTTT. Protein product: CASSPRDASSGNTIYF.

The chain's CDR3 is CASSVEHRADYEQYF. CDR3 sequence (DNA): TGTGCCAGCAGCGTAGAGCACAGGGCCGACTACGAGCAGTACTTC. V gene TRBV9 combines with J gene TRBJ2-7, with a weak D call TRBD1 (6 bases). Trimming removed 0 bases at V and 3 bases at J, with 13 bases between. CDR3 length equals 15 residues. Germline V gives CDR1 SGDLS, CDR2 YYNGEE. Full variable domain (outside the CDR3, taken from reference TRBV9 and TRBJ2-7): DSGVTQTPKHLITATGQRVTLRCSPRSGDLSVYWYQQSLDQGLQFLIQYYNGEERAKGNILERFSAQQFPDLHSELNLSSLELGDSALYFCASSVEHRADYEQYFGPGTRLTVT.

This chain uses TRBV5-1 with TRBJ2-1, with TRBD2 identical over 13 bases. From germline, CDR1 is SGHRS and CDR2 YFSETQ. The length of the CDR3 is 14 residues. The V gene end was trimmed by 4 bases and the J gene end by 8 bases; junction bases not matched to a gene: 3. CDR3 DNA: TGCGCCAGCAGCCAGACTAGCGGGGGGTATGAGCAGTTCTTC. This translates into CASSQTSGGYEQFF.

The V call is TRBV13, the J call TRBJ1-1, with 8 bases fitting TRBD1. Germline V gene sequence: CDR1 PRHDT, CDR2 FYEKMQ (reference sequence). J lost 1 base, V lost 4 bases, and 5 bases had no gene match. The CDR3 is made up of 15 amino acids. CDR3 region: CASSSGGAGNTEAFF. CDR3 nucleotides: TGTGCCAGCAGCTCAGGGGGCGCTGGGAACACTGAAGCTTTCTTT.

This clone has just one count. The genes are TRBV5-4 and TRBJ2-3; 14 bases line up with TRBD2. Germline CDR1 and CDR2: SGHNT and YYREEE (reference sequence). This CDR3 has 15 amino acids. V was clipped by 3 bases and J by 6 bases; unmatched bases: 3. The CDR3 loop is CASSWGLAGDDTQYF. CDR3 bases: TGTGCCAGCAGCTGGGGACTAGCGGGGGACGATACGCAGTATTTT.

The chain employs TRBV27 and TRBJ2-4; TRBD1 might be the D (5 bases). Trimming cost V 4 bases and J 0 bases, with 22 bases left between them. Looked up from germline, CDR1 is MNHEY and CDR2 is SMNVEV (reference sequence). The CDR3 covers 19 residues. The CDR3 is CASSSSNSEQAVAKNIQYF. The CDR3 DNA reads TGTGCCAGCAGTTCGTCGAACAGCGAACAGGCGGTAGCCAAAAACATTCAGTACTTC.

About this clone: The sample holds other DNA sequences that translate to the same CDR3. J is TRBJ1-2 and V is TRBV4-2, with D uncertain. V lost 6 bases and J lost 8, with 28 bases in between. The CDR3 length is 17 residues. Germline loops: CDR1 LGHNA, CDR2 YNFKEQ. The CDR3, as DNA: TGTGCCAGCAGTCCGATCTCGTCGAGGGCCCAGAACGACGGCTACACCTTC. Translated, it gives CASSPISSRAQNDGYTF.